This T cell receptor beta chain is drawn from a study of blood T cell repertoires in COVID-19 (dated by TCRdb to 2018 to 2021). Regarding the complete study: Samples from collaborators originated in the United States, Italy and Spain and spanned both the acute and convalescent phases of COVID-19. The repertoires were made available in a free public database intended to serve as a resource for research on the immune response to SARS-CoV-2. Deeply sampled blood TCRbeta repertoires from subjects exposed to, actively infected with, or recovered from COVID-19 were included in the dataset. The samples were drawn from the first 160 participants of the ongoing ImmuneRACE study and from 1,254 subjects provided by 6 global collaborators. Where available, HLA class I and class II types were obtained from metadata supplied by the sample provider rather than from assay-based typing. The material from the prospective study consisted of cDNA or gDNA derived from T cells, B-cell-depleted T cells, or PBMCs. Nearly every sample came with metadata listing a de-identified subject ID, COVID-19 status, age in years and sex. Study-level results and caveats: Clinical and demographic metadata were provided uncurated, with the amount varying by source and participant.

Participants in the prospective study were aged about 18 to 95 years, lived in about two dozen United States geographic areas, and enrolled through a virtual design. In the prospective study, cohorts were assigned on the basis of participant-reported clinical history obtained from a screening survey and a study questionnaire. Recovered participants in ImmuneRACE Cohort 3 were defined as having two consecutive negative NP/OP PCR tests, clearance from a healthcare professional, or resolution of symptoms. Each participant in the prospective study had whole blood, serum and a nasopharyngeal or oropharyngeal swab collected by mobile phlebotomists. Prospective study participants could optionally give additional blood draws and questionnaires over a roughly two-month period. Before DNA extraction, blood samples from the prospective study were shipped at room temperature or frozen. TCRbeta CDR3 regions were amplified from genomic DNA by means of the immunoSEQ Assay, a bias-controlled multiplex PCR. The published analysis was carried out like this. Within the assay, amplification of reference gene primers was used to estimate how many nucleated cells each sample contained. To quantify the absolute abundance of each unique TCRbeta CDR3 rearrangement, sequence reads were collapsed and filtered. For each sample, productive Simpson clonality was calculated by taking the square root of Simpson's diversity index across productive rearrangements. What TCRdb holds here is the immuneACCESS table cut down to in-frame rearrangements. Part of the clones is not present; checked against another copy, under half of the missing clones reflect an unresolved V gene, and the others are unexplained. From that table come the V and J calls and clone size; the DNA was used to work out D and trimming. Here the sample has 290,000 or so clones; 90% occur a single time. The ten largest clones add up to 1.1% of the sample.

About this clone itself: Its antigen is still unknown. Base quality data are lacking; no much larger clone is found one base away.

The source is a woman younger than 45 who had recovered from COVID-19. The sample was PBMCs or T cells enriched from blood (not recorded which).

The nucleotide sequence is TGTGCCAGTAGTTCATATAGCTCTGGGGCCAACGTCCTGACTTTC. Its translation reads: CASSSYSSGANVLTF. The chain was built from TRBV19 and TRBJ2-6; the D gene is not confidently resolved. CDR1 and CDR2 are read off the germline V gene (reference sequence) as LNHDA and SQIVND. Trimming costs V 5 bases and J 0 bases, and their ends lie 8 bases apart. The CDR3 holds 15 amino acids from the cysteine to the phenylalanine. Only CDR3 DNA remains: 45 bases, in frame from the first base.